Below, 24 T cell receptor beta chains from the same sample are listed, as sequenced in a study of blood T cells in healthy people across ages. Using a J-beta primer mix together with a sample-barcoded 5' primer, a second PCR was run for roughly 6 to 11 cycles. TCRdb itself ran the 5' RACE reads through MiXCR, one entry per CDR3 protein. The sample carries some 850,000 distinct CDR3 sequences, under 30% recorded once. These data also formed part of another study, on T cells of mothers and their children.

The sample taken for sequencing was blood. The receptors shown here come from a boy younger than 18 in good health.

This chain uses TRBV29-1 with TRBJ2-1, with TRBD1 as a possible D gene (6 bases). CDR1 is SQVTM and CDR2 is ANQGSEA in the germline V gene. The CDR3 is 14 residues long. Trimming shortened V by 4 bases and J by 5 bases, and 15 bases separated the two germline ends. The CDR3 region is CSVGTGNPHNEQFF. The CDR3 bases are TGCAGCGTTGGCACAGGGAATCCCCACAATGAGCAGTTCTTC.

This chain joins TRBV12-3 or TRBV12-4 and TRBJ1-1; 9 bases line up with TRBD1. V lost 3 bases to trimming and J lost 4 bases; unmatched junction nucleotides: 15. This CDR3 comprises 18 residues. CDR3 loop: CASSFRGSQGARATEAFF. The DNA for the CDR3 is TGTGCCAGCAGTTTTCGGGGGTCACAGGGGGCAAGGGCCACTGAAGCTTTCTTT.

In the case of this clonotype: In this CDR3 the conserved last residue, phenylalanine or tryptophan, is missing, so a read error is likely. The CDR3 bases are TGTGCCAGCAGTTTAGCGGGGGCCATCCCAGATACGCAGTATTCT. It yields the protein CASSLAGAIPDTQYS. The chain employs TRBV2 and TRBJ2-3; 9 bases are a match to TRBD2. V shed 5 bases, J shed 4 bases, and the junction held 7 bases outside the gene matches. This CDR3 region has 15 residues. Per germline, CDR1 SNHLY and CDR2 FYNNEI.

The chain joins TRBV28 to TRBJ2-7; 9 bases align to TRBD2. J gave up 0 bases and V 6 bases, and 3 bases lay outside the gene matches. The CDR3 extends over 14 amino acids. CDR1 and CDR2 from the germline V gene are MDHEN and SYDVKM. CDR3 in DNA: TGTGCCAGCAGATCTAGCGGGGACTCCTACGAGCAGTACTTC. This gives the protein CASRSSGDSYEQYF.

The chain recombines TRBV7-2 with TRBJ2-7; D tentatively reads TRBD1 or TRBD2 (5 bases each). V was shortened by 2 bases and J by 1 base, with 15 bases between the two germline ends. CDR1 SGHTA and CDR2 FQGNSA come from the germline V gene. CDR3 size: 16 residues. The CDR3 DNA reads as TGTGCCAGCAGCTTAACGGCCGGGGACGGATCCTACGAGCAGTACTTC. Encoded protein: CASSLTAGDGSYEQYF.

This clonotype was observed a handful of times. The rearrangement links TRBV12-5 to TRBJ1-2, with D perhaps TRBD1 (5 bases). Germline assignment: CDR1 LGHNT and CDR2 FRNRAP. The length of the CDR3 is 15 residues. V lost 6 bases and J 4 bases, leaving 18 bases between the germline ends. The CDR3 region is CASGLPGTGTYGYTF. Here the CDR3 DNA reads TGTGCTAGTGGCCTTCCCGGTACAGGAACCTATGGCTACACCTTC.

On this clonotype itself: Just one base apart from a much larger clone, this may be a read error. CDR3 amino acids: CASSLRVRRYTGGIDTQYF. CDR3 DNA sequence: TGTGCCAGCAGTCTACGAGTGCGGCGGTACACGGGGGGGATAGATACGCAGTATTTT. The rearrangement joins TRBV12-3 or TRBV12-4 to TRBJ2-3, with TRBD2 matching 8 bases. The V segment lost 5 bases and the J segment 5 bases; nucleotides outside the gene matches: 21. The CDR3 loop spans 19 amino acids.

This clonotype came up many times. The chain employs TRBV12-3 or TRBV12-4 and TRBJ2-7; possibly TRBD2 for D (6 bases). This CDR3 has 14 amino acids. V was clipped by 2 bases and J by 4 bases, with 12 bases between them. The DNA for the CDR3 is TGTGCCAGCAGTTTAAGTAGCGGATGGTACGAGCAGTACTTC. Amino acids: CASSLSSGWYEQYF.

This chain links TRBV12-3 or TRBV12-4 with TRBJ2-1; no firm D call. CDR3 size: 12 residues. Deletions cut 4 bases from V and 8 bases from J, with 9 bases between. The CDR3: CASSSPGHEQFF. The CDR3 region has the DNA TGTGCCAGCAGTTCCCCGGGCCATGAGCAGTTCTTC.

This chain uses TRBV29-1 with TRBJ1-1, with unresolved D. CDR1 and CDR2 from the germline V gene are SQVTM and ANQGSEA. The V end lost 6 bases, the J end lost 2 bases, and 10 bases lay between the germline ends. The CDR3 consists of 12 residues. The CDR3 region has the DNA TGCAGCGTACGACGGGCTAACACTGAAGCTTTCTTT. Its protein is CSVRRANTEAFF.

This clonotype was detected only a few times. This rearrangement joins TRBV6-4 to TRBJ1-5; TRBD1 matches 10 bases. Germline V gene sequence: CDR1 MRHNA, CDR2 SNTAGT. V trimming: 6 bases; J trimming: 7 bases; junction bases outside the gene matches: 12. The CDR3 is 16 amino acids. The chain's CDR3 is CASRSRDRGRPQPQHF. In DNA form, the CDR3 reads TGTGCCAGCAGATCCAGGGACAGGGGACGGCCCCAGCCCCAGCATTTT.

The chain is built from TRBV7-9 and TRBJ2-3; TRBD2 might be the D (6 bases). Trimming took off 4 bases at V and 0 bases at J, with 14 bases between the two ends. Looked up from germline, CDR1 is SEHNR and CDR2 is FQNEAQ (reference sequence). The CDR3 sequence is 16 residues long. This CDR3 is CASSSTRDLSTDTQYF. The CDR3 region has the DNA TGTGCCAGCAGCTCGACCCGGGACTTGAGCACAGATACGCAGTATTTT.

The rearrangement uses TRBV3-1 and TRBJ2-7; D is possibly TRBD1 (6 bases). The germline CDR1 and CDR2 sequences are LGHDT and YNNKEL (reference sequence). This CDR3 comprises 14 residues. V was clipped by 9 bases and J by 4 bases, with 19 bases between them. The CDR3 loop is CASRPGDPGYEQYF. The CDR3, as DNA: TGTGCCAGTCGGCCAGGGGATCCGGGATACGAGCAGTACTTC.

The gene calls are TRBV12-3 or TRBV12-4 and TRBJ2-7; D not certain. V was shortened by 2 bases and J by 2 bases, with 4 bases between the two germline ends. This CDR3 spans 12 amino acids. The CDR3 loop is CASSLRTYEQYF. Here the CDR3 DNA reads TGTGCCAGCAGTTTAAGAACCTACGAGCAGTACTTC.

This clonotype has more than one count but fewer than ten. The chain carries TRBV29-1 and TRBJ2-3; a possible D gene is TRBD1 (5 bases). Germline CDR1 and CDR2: SQVTM and ANQGSEA. This CDR3 has 14 amino acids. Between the trimmed V and J ends, which lost 0 bases and 8 bases, there was a span of 15 bases. Here the CDR3 reads CSVEDGLGPGTQYF. The CDR3 coding sequence is TGCAGCGTTGAAGATGGGCTGGGGCCGGGTACGCAGTATTTT.

The chain uses TRBV7-2 and TRBJ1-2, with TRBD1 as a possible D gene (5 bases). The germline V and J ends were trimmed by 3 bases and 7 bases, with 15 bases remaining between them. This CDR3 is built from 14 residues. The germline V gene has CDR1 SGHTA and CDR2 FQGNSA. The CDR3, as DNA: TGTGCCAGCAGCTTTAGCGGCCCCCAGGGTGGCTACACCTTC. As protein: CASSFSGPQGGYTF.

CDR3 loop: CASSVWDVIGGEQFF. The CDR3 DNA reads TGTGCCAGCAGCGTCTGGGACGTGATCGGGGGTGAGCAGTTCTTC. The J gene is TRBJ2-5, the V gene TRBV9, with D perhaps matching TRBD2 (6 bases). Gene TRBJ2-1 matches the end of the DNA better, so the J call may be wrong. The length of the CDR3 is 15 residues. The germline V gene encodes CDR1 SGDLS and CDR2 YYNGEE.

V is TRBV9 and J is TRBJ1-2; TRBD1 aligns across 12 bases. The V and J ends lost 0 bases and 6 bases, in that order; junction bases with no gene match: 9. This CDR3 is 17 amino acids long. CDR1 SGDLS and CDR2 YYNGEE come from the germline V gene. The CDR3 coding sequence is TGTGCCAGCAGCGTAGTTTTCCGGGACAGGGGGCAGGATGGCTACACCTTC. Translating it yields CASSVVFRDRGQDGYTF.

This clonotype was recorded many times. The gene calls are TRBV3-1 and TRBJ2-6; no firm D call. This CDR3 is built from 13 residues. V was trimmed by 3 bases and J by 0 bases, leaving 0 bases between them. Germline CDR1 is LGHDT and CDR2 is YNNKEL (reference sequence). Here the CDR3 reads CASSHSGANVLTF. The DNA for the CDR3 is TGTGCCAGCAGCCACTCTGGGGCCAACGTCCTGACTTTC. Filled out from reference TRBV3-1 and TRBJ2-6, the complete variable domain reads DTAVSQTPKYLVTQMGNDKSIKCEQNLGHDTMYWYKQDSKKFLKIMFSYNNKELIINETVPNRFSPKSPDKAHLNLHINSLELGDSAVYFCASSHSGANVLTFGAGSRLTVL.

This clonotype showed up many times. This chain links TRBV6-5 with TRBJ2-5; the match to TRBD2 covers 7 bases. Germline V lookup: CDR1 MNHEY, CDR2 SVGAGI. The CDR3 spans 17 residues. Trimming at V came to 0 bases and at J to 2 bases, leaving 9 bases not matched to a gene. The CDR3 is CASSYSPRGVGQETQYF. In DNA form, the CDR3 reads TGTGCCAGCAGTTACTCGCCCCGGGGGGTAGGGCAAGAGACCCAGTACTTC.

This clonotype was recorded many times. The chain employs TRBV28 and TRBJ1-4, with D maybe TRBD1 (5 bases). CDR1 and CDR2 from the germline V gene are MDHEN and SYDVKM. Trimming left V 4 bases short and J 6 bases short, with 15 bases between. CDR3 size: 15 residues. CDR3 amino acids: CASSYTPGPDEKLFF. CDR3 DNA sequence: TGTGCCAGCAGTTACACGCCGGGACCGGATGAAAAACTGTTTTTT.

A word on this clonotype: Lacking the conserved final phenylalanine or tryptophan, this CDR3 likely reflects a read error. This chain links TRBV5-1 with TRBJ1-1; 7 bases line up with TRBD1. The CDR3 spans 13 residues. After removal of 5 bases from V and 4 bases from J, the junction contained 5 bases not matched to a gene. CDR1 SGHRS and CDR2 YFSETQ come from the germline V gene. CDR3 in amino acids: CASRAPGGTEAFL. CDR3 in DNA: TGCGCCAGCAGGGCTCCAGGGGGCACTGAAGCTTTCTTA.

This clonotype was detected a few times. The V call is TRBV2, the J call TRBJ2-7; D perhaps matches TRBD1 (6 bases). The CDR3 runs 14 residues. The V end was cut by 5 bases, the J end by 2 bases, with 13 bases between. Germline V gives CDR1 SNHLY, CDR2 FYNNEI. CDR3 sequence: CASSSRGQPYEQYF. The CDR3 DNA reads as TGTGCCAGCAGTTCACGAGGACAGCCCTACGAGCAGTACTTC.

V gene TRBV6-1 combines with J gene TRBJ1-5; 7 nucleotides agree with TRBD1. This CDR3 contains 15 residues. Germline V gene lookup returns CDR1 MNHNS and CDR2 SASEGT. Trimming at V came to 7 bases and at J to 0 bases, leaving 6 bases not matched to a gene. The CDR3 region is CASTWGTDSNQPQHF. In nucleotides, the CDR3 is TGTGCCAGCACCTGGGGGACAGATAGCAATCAGCCCCAGCATTTT.